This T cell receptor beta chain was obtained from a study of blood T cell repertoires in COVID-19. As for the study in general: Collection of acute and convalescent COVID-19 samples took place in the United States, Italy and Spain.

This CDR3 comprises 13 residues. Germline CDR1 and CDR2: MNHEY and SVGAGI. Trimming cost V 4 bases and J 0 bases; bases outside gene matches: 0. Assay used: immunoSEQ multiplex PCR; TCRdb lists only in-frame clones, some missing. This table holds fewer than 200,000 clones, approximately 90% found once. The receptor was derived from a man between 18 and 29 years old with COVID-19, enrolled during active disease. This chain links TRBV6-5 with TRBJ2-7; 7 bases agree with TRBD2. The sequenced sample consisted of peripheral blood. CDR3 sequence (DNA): TGTGCCAGCAGTTGGACTAGCTCCTACGAGCAGTACTTC. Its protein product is CASSWTSSYEQYF.